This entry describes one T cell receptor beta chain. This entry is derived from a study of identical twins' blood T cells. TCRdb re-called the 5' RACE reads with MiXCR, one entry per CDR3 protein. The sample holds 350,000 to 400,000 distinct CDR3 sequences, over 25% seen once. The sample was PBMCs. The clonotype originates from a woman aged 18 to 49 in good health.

CDR3 region: CASSSQCGFLRGEKLFF. The DNA for the CDR3 is TGTGCCAGCAGCTCACAATGCGGATTCCTTCGGGGTGAAAAACTGTTTTTT. This chain uses TRBV5-4 with TRBJ1-4; D is undetermined. Deletions cut 3 bases from V and 7 bases from J, with 22 bases between. This CDR3 comprises 17 residues. The germline V gene encodes CDR1 SGHNT and CDR2 YYREEE (reference sequence). Full variable domain (outside the CDR3, taken from reference TRBV5-4 and TRBJ1-4): ETGVTQSPTHLIKTRGQQVTLRCSSQSGHNTVSWYQQALGQGPQFIFQYYREEENGRGNFPPRFSGLQFPNYSSELNVNALELDDSALYLCASSSQCGFLRGEKLFFGSGTQLSVL.